This TCR beta chain originates from a study of blood T cell repertoires in COVID-19. For the study at large: Samples taken during acute and convalescent COVID-19 were collected in the United States, Italy and Spain. PBMCs, B-cell-depleted T cells, or T cells provided the cDNA or gDNA that made up the material.

As originally analysed: Scientists estimated how many nucleated cells there were by amplifying reference gene primers. Only in-frame clones appear in the TCRdb table, and some are missing; sequencing was by immunoSEQ multiplex PCR. The DNA gave D and trimming, while V, J and clone size come from that table. This sample has about 200,000 clones, with roughly 85% found just once. In germline, CDR1 is SGHRS, CDR2 YFSETQ. Trimming left V 4 bases short and J 6 bases short, with 17 bases between. The CDR3 spans 14 residues. The source of this sequence is a woman between 40 and 55 years old with active or convalescent COVID-19. The chain carries TRBV5-1 and TRBJ2-7; possibly TRBD2 for D (6 bases). The sequenced sample consisted of peripheral blood. The CDR3, as DNA: TGCGCCAGCAGCCGGGACTCCGACCCAACCGAGCAGTACTTC. This translates into CASSRDSDPTEQYF.